The clone carrying this T cell receptor beta chain was observed a few times. The CDR3 consists of 19 residues. Germline V gives CDR1 MGHRA, CDR2 YSYEKL. The V gene end was trimmed by 0 bases and the J gene end by 7 bases; junction bases not matched to a gene: 13. Produced via immunoSEQ multiplex PCR; TCRdb's table is partial and in-frame only. The sample holds about 120,000 clones; roughly 88% are singletons and the top ten take less than 3.5%. The record originates from a study of control samples from healthy donors and cancer patients. This sequence joins TRBV4-1 and TRBJ2-1; TRBD1 matches 12 bases. The TCR comes from a man in his forties in good health. Sequenced material: blood. The chain's CDR3 is CASSQEGGGTGGAWNEQFF. The CDR3 DNA reads TGCGCCAGCAGCCAAGAGGGTGGTGGGACAGGGGGCGCTTGGAATGAGCAGTTCTTC.